The 11 T cell receptor beta chains given below trace back to one sample, sequenced in a study of T cell responses to AZD1222 COVID-19 vaccine. Sequencing was performed with immunoSEQ multiplex PCR; in TCRdb, only in-frame clones are kept and a portion is missing. This table holds 25,000 to 30,000 clones, approximately 78% found once. Source: peripheral blood, taken on day 0 of AZD1222 vaccination. All receptors derive from an adult in good health.

The V call is TRBV7-9, the J call TRBJ2-5; 8 bases line up with TRBD2. Germline assignment: CDR1 SEHNR and CDR2 FQNEAQ (reference sequence). V was pared by 1 base and J by 0 bases, with 4 bases of the junction left unmatched. The CDR3 has 16 residues. CDR3: CASSLGQRGNQETQYF. CDR3 coding DNA: TGTGCCAGCAGCTTAGGTCAGCGGGGGAACCAAGAGACCCAGTACTTC.

This clone was detected only a few times. V is TRBV7-6 and J is TRBJ1-2; TRBD1 is a possible D gene (6 bases). V was clipped by 0 bases and J by 4 bases, with 21 bases between them. This CDR3 spans 18 amino acids. The germline V gene has CDR1 SGHVS and CDR2 FNYEAQ. CDR3 sequence reads: CASSLAALRTDLLYGYTF. The CDR3 nucleotides read TGTGCCAGCAGCTTAGCGGCCCTTCGGACAGACCTACTCTATGGCTACACCTTC.

V is TRBV6-5 and J is TRBJ2-3; weak D call: TRBD2 (6 bases). The germline V and J ends were trimmed by 0 bases and 5 bases, with 12 bases remaining between them. Germline V gene sequence: CDR1 MNHEY, CDR2 SVGAGI. The CDR3 has 15 amino acids. The DNA for the CDR3 is TGTGCCAGCAGTTACTCGAGGCAGGGAGGAGATACGCAGTATTTT. Residues: CASSYSRQGGDTQYF.

The J gene is TRBJ1-5, the V gene TRBV19; tentatively, D is TRBD1 (6 bases). This CDR3 contains 17 residues. The germline CDR1 and CDR2 sequences are LNHDA and SQIVND (reference sequence). The V end lost 3 bases, the J end lost 5 bases, and 20 bases lay between the germline ends. CDR3 sequence: CASSMRGTKSSDQPQHF. DNA of the CDR3: TGTGCCAGTAGTATGAGGGGGACTAAGTCATCTGATCAGCCCCAGCATTTT.

This chain connects TRBV6-5 to TRBJ1-1, with D possibly being TRBD1 (6 bases). Germline lookup yields CDR1 MNHEY and CDR2 SVGAGI. The V end lost 7 bases, the J end lost 1 base, and 7 bases lay between the germline ends. CDR3 length: 12 amino acids. The DNA for the CDR3 is TGTGCCAGCACAGGGGAGAACACTGAAGCTTTCTTT. It yields the protein CASTGENTEAFF.

This clone was seen a handful of times. The V and J genes are TRBV14 and TRBJ1-5; 8 nucleotides align to TRBD1. The V gene's germline CDR1 is SGHDN and CDR2 FVKESK. V shed 1 base, J shed 4 bases, and the junction held 0 bases outside the gene matches. This CDR3 region has 14 residues. In DNA form, the CDR3 reads TGTGCCAGCAGCCAAGGGACAGGGAATCAGCCCCAGCATTTT. It yields the protein CASSQGTGNQPQHF.

This CDR3 reads CASSQAHSGPEGETQYF. CDR3 nucleotide sequence: TGTGCCAGCAGCCAAGCGCATAGCGGACCCGAGGGAGAGACCCAGTACTTC. The rearrangement joins TRBV4-2 to TRBJ2-5; possible D gene TRBD2, 6 bases. Germline V CDR1 and CDR2: LGHNA, YNFKEQ. This CDR3 region has 17 residues. The V end was cut by 1 base, the J end by 4 bases, with 19 bases between.

The chain recombines TRBV7-2 with TRBJ1-1, with D hard to call. Germline CDR1 SGHTA, CDR2 FQGNSA. V shed 1 base and J shed 1 base, with 10 bases lying between them. The CDR3 consists of 15 residues. The CDR3 DNA reads as TGTGCCAGCAGCTTAGATTTAGGGAGGAACACTGAAGCTTTCTTT. It yields the protein CASSLDLGRNTEAFF.

The gene calls are TRBV9 and TRBJ2-3, with 9 bases aligning to TRBD2. Unmatched junction bases numbered 4, after V lost 0 bases and J lost 2 bases. CDR1 SGDLS and CDR2 YYNGEE come from the germline V gene. This CDR3 has 16 amino acids. CDR3 amino acids: CASSVDVAGVTDTQYF. The CDR3 nucleotides are TGTGCCAGCAGCGTAGATGTAGCGGGGGTCACAGATACGCAGTATTTT.

The table lists this clone with a count of one. This chain connects TRBV19 to TRBJ1-2; D may be TRBD1 (6 bases). The germline V and J ends were trimmed by 5 bases and 2 bases, with 9 bases remaining between them. The length of the CDR3 is 13 residues. The germline gives CDR1 LNHDA, CDR2 SQIVND (reference sequence). The chain's CDR3 is CASSAQGNYGYTF. The CDR3 nucleotides are TGTGCCAGTAGTGCTCAGGGGAACTATGGCTACACCTTC.

The chain combines TRBV9 with TRBJ2-3; D gene uncertain. V was trimmed by 2 bases and J by 0 bases, leaving 10 bases between them. The CDR3 has 15 amino acids. CDR1 is SGDLS, CDR2 YYNGEE, per germline. The CDR3: CASSVGISSTDTQYF. The CDR3 region has the DNA TGTGCCAGCAGCGTTGGGATATCTAGCACAGATACGCAGTATTTT.